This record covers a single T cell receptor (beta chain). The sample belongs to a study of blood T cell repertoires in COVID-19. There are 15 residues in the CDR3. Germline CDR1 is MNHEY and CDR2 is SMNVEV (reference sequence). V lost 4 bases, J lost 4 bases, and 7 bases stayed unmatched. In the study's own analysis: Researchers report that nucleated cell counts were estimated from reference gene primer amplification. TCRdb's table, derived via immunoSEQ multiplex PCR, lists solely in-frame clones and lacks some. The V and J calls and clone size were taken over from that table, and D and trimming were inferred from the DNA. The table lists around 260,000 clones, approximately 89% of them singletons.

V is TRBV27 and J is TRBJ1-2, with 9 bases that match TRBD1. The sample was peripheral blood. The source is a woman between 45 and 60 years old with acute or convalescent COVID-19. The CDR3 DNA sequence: TGTGCCAGCAGTTCCGGGACAGGGAGCGTCTATGGCTACACCTTC. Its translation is CASSSGTGSVYGYTF.